These 22 T cell receptor beta chains share one sample of origin, sequenced in a study of beta chain features in type 1 diabetes. Since all of the isolated RNA was reverse transcribed, expressed TCRB transcripts were what got sequenced. Data came from immunoSEQ multiplex PCR; TCRdb stores just in-frame clones and leaves some out. The profile covers 60,000 or so clones, with around three fifths appearing a single time and about 2% taken by the ten largest. Sequenced input: Tregs from blood. Receptor source: a woman between 18 and 29 years old in good health.

The V and J genes are TRBV23-1 and TRBJ1-5, with D tentatively TRBD1 (6 bases). TRBV23-1 is recorded as an ORF, its role being uncertain. Between the trimmed V and J ends, which lost 9 bases and 4 bases, there was a span of 19 bases. This CDR3 is 15 amino acids long. CDR3 loop: CASIVGAEGNQPQHF. CDR3 coding DNA: TGCGCCAGTATAGTGGGGGCAGAAGGGAATCAGCCCCAGCATTTT.

This chain joins TRBV29-1 and TRBJ2-7; a possible D gene is TRBD2 (5 bases). Trimming took off 4 bases at V and 0 bases at J, with 10 bases between the two ends. The CDR3 runs 13 residues. Germline lookup yields CDR1 SQVTM and CDR2 ANQGSEA. CDR3 loop: CSVAAGPSYEQYF. The CDR3 DNA reads as TGCAGCGTTGCGGCGGGTCCCTCCTACGAGCAGTACTTC.

The J gene is TRBJ2-1, the V gene TRBV5-4; D might be TRBD1 (5 bases). Germline values: CDR1 SGHNT, CDR2 YYREEE (reference sequence). The CDR3 is 15 residues long. V lost 0 bases and J lost 0, with 7 bases in between. The CDR3 here is CASSLDRSSYNEQFF. The CDR3 DNA sequence: TGTGCCAGCAGCTTGGACAGGAGCTCCTACAATGAGCAGTTCTTC.

The CDR3 DNA sequence: TGCGCCAGCAGCCCCGGGACAGGGTACTATGGCTACACCTTC. Translation gives CASSPGTGYYGYTF. V usage is TRBV5-1 and J usage is TRBJ1-2; 9 nucleotides line up with TRBD1. The CDR3 covers 14 residues. CDR1 and CDR2 (germline): SGHRS, YFSETQ. Trimming cost V 4 bases and J 3 bases; bases outside gene matches: 4.

The rearrangement joins TRBV27 to TRBJ2-7, with 10 positions matching TRBD1. With 5 bases clipped from V and 4 bases from J, the junction kept 8 bases outside the gene matches. Germline V lookup: CDR1 MNHEY, CDR2 SMNVEV (reference sequence). This CDR3 is built from 15 residues. In DNA, the CDR3 is TGTGCCAGCAGTCCAACCGGGACAGGGGTATACGAGCAGTACTTC. This encodes CASSPTGTGVYEQYF.

The gene calls are TRBV10-3 and TRBJ2-2, with a weak D call TRBD1 (5 bases). This CDR3 is built from 14 residues. Trimming removed 3 bases at V and 0 bases at J, with 5 bases between. In germline, CDR1 is ENHRY, CDR2 SYGVKD. The CDR3 is CAISDRANTGELFF. The CDR3 DNA follows: TGTGCCATCAGTGACAGGGCGAACACCGGGGAGCTGTTTTTT.

This chain joins TRBV10-3 and TRBJ1-1; 9 bases match TRBD1. V shed 2 bases, J shed 4 bases, and the junction held 5 bases outside the gene matches. This CDR3 contains 15 residues. Germline-derived CDR1 and CDR2 are ENHRY and SYGVKD. CDR3 region: CAISEGNRGLTEAFF. For the CDR3, the DNA is TGTGCCATCAGTGAGGGGAACAGGGGGCTCACTGAAGCTTTCTTT.

The CDR3: CASSQGLAGGIGQYF. In DNA, the CDR3 is TGTGCCAGCAGCCAAGGACTAGCGGGGGGGATAGGGCAGTATTTT. The chain couples TRBV7-2 to TRBJ2-3, with TRBD2 identical over 15 bases. Per the germline V gene, CDR1 is SGHTA and CDR2 is FQGNSA. With V trimmed by 5 bases and J by 11 bases, 8 bases remained unmatched. The CDR3 covers 15 residues.

The chain combines TRBV6-1 with TRBJ2-1; TRBD2 matches at 11 bases. Germline CDR1 is MNHNS and CDR2 is SASEGT. V trimming: 1 base; J trimming: 7 bases; junction bases outside the gene matches: 9. This CDR3 is built from 17 residues. DNA for the CDR3: TGTGCCAGCAGTGAAGGAATAGCGGGAGGGGGGATGAATGAGCAGTTCTTC. Translating gives CASSEGIAGGGMNEQFF.

The CDR3 DNA reads TGCGCCAGCAGGCCCGGGACAGGGGGCGCAGAGACCCAGTACTTC. Its translation: CASRPGTGGAETQYF. The rearrangement uses TRBV5-1 and TRBJ2-5; TRBD1 matches 12 bases. Trimming took 5 bases from V and 4 from J; bases not matched to a gene: 6. This CDR3 spans 15 amino acids. Germline V gives CDR1 SGHRS, CDR2 YFSETQ.

The V gene is TRBV6-1, the J gene TRBJ2-7, with TRBD2 matching 12 bases. The trim removed 7 bases at V and 3 bases at J, leaving 10 bases unmatched. CDR3 length equals 16 residues. The germline V gene has CDR1 MNHNS and CDR2 SASEGT. The CDR3 DNA sequence: TGTGCCAGCACCGAAGCTGTGGGACTAGCGGGCTACGAGCAGTACTTC. This sequence encodes CASTEAVGLAGYEQYF.

The J gene is TRBJ2-4, the V gene TRBV19, with D unclear. Germline CDR1 and CDR2: LNHDA and SQIVND (reference sequence). The CDR3 is 15 amino acids. Between the trimmed V and J ends, which lost 0 bases and 5 bases, there was a span of 11 bases. The CDR3 loop is CASSIDSVSENIQYF. In DNA form, the CDR3 reads TGTGCCAGTAGTATAGACAGCGTGTCCGAAAACATTCAGTACTTC. Complete variable domain (other parts from reference TRBV19 and TRBJ2-4): DGGITQSPKYLFRKEGQNVTLSCEQNLNHDAMYWYRQDPGQGLRLIYYSQIVNDFQKGDIAEGYSVSREKKESFPLTVTSAQKNPTAFYLCASSIDSVSENIQYFGAGTRLSVL.

The chain is built from TRBV4-1 and TRBJ2-7; no clear D gene. This CDR3 spans 16 amino acids. Between the trimmed V and J ends, which lost 4 bases and 6 bases, there was a span of 22 bases. Germline CDR1 and CDR2: MGHRA and YSYEKL. The chain's CDR3 is CASSRRPQSSESEQYF. Written as DNA, the CDR3 is TGCGCCAGCAGCCGACGGCCACAGTCCTCAGAATCCGAGCAGTACTTC.

The chain combines TRBV7-9 with TRBJ1-2, with D tentatively TRBD1 (5 bases). Germline CDR1 reads SEHNR; CDR2 reads FQNEAQ (reference sequence). This CDR3 is 13 amino acids long. V was trimmed by 3 bases and J by 13 bases, leaving 18 bases between them. CDR3 in DNA: TGTGCCAGCAGCTTCGCAGGGCCTGGGGGAGGCACCTTC. Translation gives CASSFAGPGGGTF.

V gene TRBV5-4 combines with J gene TRBJ1-2; D is uncertain. CDR1 and CDR2 (germline): SGHNT, YYREEE (reference sequence). The CDR3 loop spans 15 amino acids. V lost 4 bases and J lost 2, with 15 bases in between. CDR3 protein: CASSASSGANYGYTF. CDR3 bases: TGTGCCAGCAGCGCTTCGTCGGGAGCCAACTATGGCTACACCTTC.

The chain joins TRBV4-2 to TRBJ2-5; 9 bases are shared with TRBD1. V dropped 2 bases and J dropped 1; count of bases not matched to a gene: 5. Germline assignment: CDR1 LGHNA and CDR2 YNFKEQ. The CDR3 has 16 amino acids. This CDR3 is CASSQPGQGLQETQYF. The DNA for the CDR3 is TGTGCCAGCAGCCAACCGGGACAGGGCCTCCAAGAGACCCAGTACTTC.

The chain is built from TRBV4-2 and TRBJ2-4; 7 bases align to TRBD2. CDR1 LGHNA and CDR2 YNFKEQ come from the germline V gene. The CDR3 runs to 18 residues. With 1 base clipped from V and 0 bases from J, the junction kept 9 bases outside the gene matches. CDR3 DNA: TGTGCCAGCAGCCAAGTTGTTCAGGCGGGGGTAGCCAAAAACATTCAGTACTTC. Protein sequence: CASSQVVQAGVAKNIQYF.

This clone was seen just once. V and J are TRBV5-1 and TRBJ2-1; D remains unclear. The CDR3 is 16 amino acids. Germline CDR1 and CDR2: SGHRS and YFSETQ. The germline V and J ends were trimmed by 5 bases and 0 bases, with 15 bases remaining between them. The CDR3 region has the DNA TGCGCCAGCAGATCCCTGATTAGCAGCTCCTACAATGAGCAGTTCTTC. Its translation: CASRSLISSSYNEQFF.

The V gene is TRBV7-2, the J gene TRBJ1-3; weak D call: TRBD1 (6 bases). Trimming shortened V by 1 base and J by 2 bases, and 12 bases separated the two germline ends. This CDR3 spans 16 amino acids. The V gene's germline CDR1 is SGHTA and CDR2 FQGNSA. CDR3 DNA sequence: TGTGCCAGCAGCTTAGGGCCGGCAGGGGCTGGAAACACCATATATTTT. Amino acids: CASSLGPAGAGNTIYF.

This rearrangement joins TRBV18 to TRBJ2-3; no reliable D call. CDR3 length: 13 amino acids. Trimming left V 3 bases short and J 1 base short, with 5 bases between. Germline CDR1 reads KGHSH; CDR2 reads LQKENI. The DNA of the CDR3 is TGTGCCAGCTCACCCCCGGGCACAGATACGCAGTATTTT. Translating it yields CASSPPGTDTQYF.

This clone counts as medium-sized (0.01 to 0.1%). The chain recombines TRBV28 with TRBJ2-7; possibly TRBD1 for D (6 bases). The CDR3 is made up of 12 amino acids. Germline V gene data show CDR1 as MDHEN and CDR2 as SYDVKM. V was trimmed by 6 bases and J by 3 bases, leaving 9 bases between them. The CDR3 is CASSLQGYEQYF. CDR3 nucleotide sequence: TGTGCCAGCAGCCTACAGGGCTACGAGCAGTACTTC.

The rearrangement joins TRBV11-3 to TRBJ1-1, with 8 positions matching TRBD1. Germline V CDR1 and CDR2: SGHNT, YENEEA. CDR3 length: 14 amino acids. Trimming cost V 7 bases and J 5 bases; bases outside gene matches: 9. Here the CDR3 DNA reads TGTGCCAGCACCAGGACAGGGCGCGGAACTGAAGCTTTCTTT. The encoded protein is CASTRTGRGTEAFF.